These 7 T cell receptor beta chains originate from one sample sequenced in a study of blood T cells in healthy people across ages. Next came a second PCR, run for roughly 6 to 11 cycles, which used a sample-barcoded 5' primer along with a J-beta primer mix. TCRdb independently ran MiXCR on the 5' RACE reads; one entry per CDR3 protein. The table has fewer than 800,000 distinct CDR3 sequences, around 25% seen once. In addition, the sample was reused for a study of T cells of mothers and their children.

Sequences were obtained from blood. The source is a boy aged 5-17 years in good health.

The sample holds one count of this clonotype. J is TRBJ2-5 and V is TRBV6-2 or TRBV6-3; TRBD2 might be the D (6 bases). Germline CDR1 reads MNHEY; CDR2 reads SVGEGT. V was trimmed by 0 bases and J by 4 bases, leaving 18 bases between them. The CDR3 extends over 17 amino acids. In DNA form, the CDR3 reads TGTGCCAGCAGTTACTCGAGACGGGAGCAGCTCCCAGAGACCCAGTACTTC. Amino acids: CASSYSRREQLPETQYF.

This clonotype was detected only a few times. V usage is TRBV6-1 and J usage is TRBJ2-6, with TRBD1 matching 9 bases. The CDR3 spans 17 residues. Germline V CDR1 and CDR2: MNHNS, SASEGT. V lost 3 bases, J lost 0 bases, and 3 bases stayed unmatched. The chain's CDR3 is CASSDDRGGSGANVLTF. Written as DNA, the CDR3 is TGTGCCAGCAGTGACGACAGGGGGGGCTCTGGGGCCAACGTCCTGACTTTC.

This clonotype occurred a few times. The rearrangement links TRBV24-1 to TRBJ2-1; no definite D call. CDR3 length: 14 residues. V dropped 7 bases and J dropped 6 bases, with 15 bases sitting between them. Germline V gene lookup returns CDR1 KGHDR and CDR2 SFDVKD. The CDR3 DNA is TGTGCCACCAGGGAAACCGGGTATAGCAATGAGCAGTTCTTC. The encoded protein is CATRETGYSNEQFF.

This clonotype was observed a few times. V and J are TRBV5-1 and TRBJ2-1, with TRBD1 matching 7 bases. The CDR3 spans 15 residues. Per the germline V gene, CDR1 is SGHRS and CDR2 is YFSETQ. Trimming removed 7 bases from V and 7 bases from J; junction bases left unmatched: 14. In nucleotides, the CDR3 is TGCGCCAGCCGATTATCCGGGACAGATCTTAATGAGCAGTTCTTC. Amino acid sequence: CASRLSGTDLNEQFF.

The V call is TRBV5-1, the J call TRBJ2-4; no clear D gene. The CDR3 is 13 residues long. Trimming took off 0 bases at V and 10 bases at J, with 11 bases between the two ends. Germline V gene lookup returns CDR1 SGHRS and CDR2 YFSETQ. The CDR3 DNA is TGCGCCAGCAGCTTGGCCTTCGGAGAGATTCAGTACTTC. It specifies CASSLAFGEIQYF.

This clonotype has just a few counts. The rearrangement uses TRBV5-6 and TRBJ2-7, with D possibly matching TRBD2 (5 bases). Trimming cost V 6 bases and J 2 bases, with 9 bases left between them. This CDR3 has 12 amino acids. Germline V gene sequence: CDR1 SGHDT, CDR2 YYEEEE. The CDR3 nucleotides read TGTGCCAGCACGACTAACCCCTACGAGCAGTACTTC. It translates to CASTTNPYEQYF.

This clonotype was counted a few times. The chain joins TRBV21-1 to TRBJ2-3; the tabulated D call, TRBD1, remains unverified against the DNA. TRBV21-1 is labeled a pseudogene. CDR3 length equals 13 residues. The CDR3: CASSKTASDTQYF. The CDR3 coding sequence is TGTGCCAGCAGCAAGACAGCGTCGGATACGCAGTATTTT.